This TCR beta chain derives from a study of blood T cell repertoires in COVID-19. Study overall: Sites across the United States, Italy and Spain contributed samples from acute and convalescent COVID-19.

Participant age was roughly 18 to 90 years, and participants resided in roughly 25 US areas. Per the original methods: Reference gene primer amplification yielded estimated nucleated cell counts. Here immunoSEQ multiplex PCR was the method, and the copy in TCRdb shows in-frame clones only, minus some. The V and J calls and clone size come from that table; D and trimming were worked out from the DNA. The sample consists of fewer than 250,000 clones, 70% to 90% of them appearing once. CDR3 length equals 17 residues. Germline values: CDR1 SGHDT, CDR2 YYEEEE. Trimming pared 5 bases from V and 3 bases from J, leaving 24 bases between.

Source material: PBMCs or T cells enriched from blood (not recorded which). This sequence was found in a woman aged 40 to 50 in a cohort exposed to, infected with or recovered from COVID-19 (not recorded which). The chain has TRBV5-6 and TRBJ2-7, with D possibly matching TRBD2 (6 bases). The CDR3 DNA sequence: TGTGCCAGCAGGGCGCGGACTACCAGGGTAGCCTTCTACGAGCAGTACTTC. Its translation: CASRARTTRVAFYEQYF.